The present T cell receptor beta chain was sequenced within a study of blood T cell repertoires in COVID-19. Study overall: Samples came from the United States, Italy and Spain, spanning acute and convalescent COVID-19. Sources were T cells, B-cell-depleted T cells, or PBMCs; the material itself was cDNA or gDNA.

As originally analysed: From reference gene primer amplification, estimates of nucleated cell counts were derived. Only in-frame clones appear in the TCRdb table, and some are missing; sequencing was by immunoSEQ multiplex PCR. The V and J calls and the clone size are those of that table, but D and trimming were determined from the DNA. The table has around 200,000 clones, 87% seen once; the top ten hold 5.5% to 8%. Germline trimming cut 7 bases from V and 3 bases from J; bases unmatched to any gene: 7. Germline V gene data show CDR1 as SQVTM and CDR2 as ANQGSEA. CDR3 size: 14 residues. The gene calls are TRBV29-1 and TRBJ2-5; 11 bases fit TRBD1. This TCR derives from a man between 60 and 75 years old who had recovered from COVID-19. The specimen sequenced was peripheral blood. CDR3 DNA sequence: TGCAGCGCCCGGGACAGGGGGAGAAAAGAGACCCAGTACTTC. Protein product: CSARDRGRKETQYF.